This TCR beta chain was captured in a study of T-cell reconstitution after alpha-beta-depleted transplantation in children. Study results and limitations: When one year had passed after transplant, most T-cell counts and diversity came from newly produced T cells. Surviving recipient T cells and thymic progenitors accounted for the high day-60 TCRbeta diversity observed in some patients. Reports say that about two months after transplant, the alpha-beta T cells came out of several hundred graft clones that had expanded.

CDR1 is DFQATT and CDR2 is SNEGSKA in the germline V gene (reference sequence). The CDR3 has 13 residues. V lost 1 base, J lost 4 bases, and 10 bases lay in between. This clonotype has at least ten counts. The antigen remains undetermined. Unique molecular identifiers were built into the TCRbeta library. TCRdb reprocessed the PCR reads with MiXCR, giving one entry per CDR3 protein. The table records 250,000 or so distinct CDR3 sequences, around 7.8% of them present only once. The TCR originated in a male patient between 5 and 17 years old who had a stem cell transplant for acute lymphoblastic leukemia, so the T cells may come from the graft donor. The sample consisted of PBMCs, mostly from graft donor cells, taken 180 days after TCRalphabeta/CD19-depleted stem cell transplant. V gene TRBV20-1 combines with J gene TRBJ2-5; D gene unclear. CDR3 sequence reads: CSARAGRLETQYF. The CDR3 DNA sequence: TGCAGTGCTAGAGCCGGGCGTCTAGAGACCCAGTACTTC.